Given below is one T cell receptor (beta chain) in context. No antigen is known for it. The entry originates in a study of a mutant IDH1 vaccine in newly diagnosed glioma. V lost 1 base, J lost 8 bases, and 15 bases lay in between. The CDR3 has 15 residues. As to time point: week 47, end of study. Doses comprised 300 ug of mutant IDH1 20-mer peptide each, plus topical imiquimod. Only in-frame clones appear in the TCRdb table, and some are missing; sequencing was by immunoSEQ multiplex PCR. Of some 57,000 clones listed, roughly 72% are singletons. Sequences were derived from PBMCs, sampled from a glioma patient whose treatment included an IDH1 peptide vaccine. The origin of this receptor is a woman in her thirties or forties with glioma. Some clones in this sample may be carry-over from other donors' samples. V usage is TRBV5-3 and J usage is TRBJ1-4; D is perhaps TRBD1 (6 bases). TRBV5-3 counts as an open reading frame of uncertain function. The CDR3 DNA is TGTGCCAGAAGCTTGTTGTCAGGGGTGCGAGAAAAACTGTTTTTT. Translated: CARSLLSGVREKLFF.